The clone carrying this T cell receptor (beta chain) was seen many times. Its target is unknown. The data stem from a study of neurological immune-mediated disorders. Whole-study findings and limits: Expanded clones shared no CDR3 amino acid sequences across subjects, suggesting private repertoires in all groups. TCR clonal expansion peaked in HTLV-1-associated myelopathy patients and was lowest in multiple sclerosis patients.

TCRdb reprocessed the 5' RACE reads via MiXCR and lists one record per CDR3 protein. The table records roughly 61,000 distinct CDR3 sequences, 24% of them present only once. Time point given: technical triplicate 2. The germline gives CDR1 DFQATT, CDR2 SNEGSKA (reference sequence). This CDR3 is 12 amino acids long. V lost 6 bases, J lost 4 bases, and 1 base stayed unmatched. The chain joins TRBV20-1 to TRBJ2-5; the match to TRBD1 covers 11 bases. The sample consisted of PBMCs. This TCR derives from a man in his fifties or sixties with HTLV-1-associated myelopathy (HAM/TSP). The CDR3 here is CSAGQGAETQYF. In DNA, the CDR3 is TGCAGTGCAGGACAGGGGGCAGAGACCCAGTACTTC.